This T cell receptor (beta chain) is from a study of T cell responses to AZD1222 COVID-19 vaccine. Study results and limitations: Mostly white British, mostly female donors; authors suggested clonal diversity may be underestimated.

About this clone: The antigen remains unidentified.

This table comes from immunoSEQ multiplex PCR, and its TCRdb copy is limited to in-frame clones, with some not included. The table records 210,000 or so clones, less than 95% of them present only once. The clonotype comes from an adult who received the MenACWY meningococcal vaccine as a control. The sample was peripheral blood, taken 28 days after the second dose of the MenACWY control vaccine.

The CDR3, as DNA: TGTGCCAGTAGTATAGGACAGCCGGCGGGCGGCTACACCTTC. As protein: CASSIGQPAGGYTF. The chain has TRBV19 and TRBJ1-2; weak D call: TRBD1 (5 bases). V lost 1 base to trimming and J lost 8 bases, with 14 bases between them. Looked up from germline, CDR1 is LNHDA and CDR2 is SQIVND (reference sequence). The CDR3 is made up of 14 amino acids.